What follows describes a single T cell receptor beta chain. Its antigen is unknown. This specimen belongs to a study of T cell responses to AZD1222 COVID-19 vaccine. Second doses at about 4 or about 12 weeks were pooled. Findings of the study overall: Spike-wide vaccine-associated CD4 TCRs dominated at 160-218 and 743-854.

Trimming pared 3 bases from V and 4 bases from J, leaving 11 bases between. The length of the CDR3 is 14 residues. Germline CDR1 and CDR2: SGDLS and YYNGEE. The repertoire was sequenced with immunoSEQ multiplex PCR; TCRdb's copy has only in-frame clones and lacks some. This sample has about 200,000 clones, with roughly 92% found just once. Sequences were derived from peripheral blood, sampled 28 days after the second AZD1222 dose. This sequence originates from an adult who received the AZD1222 COVID-19 vaccine. This chain links TRBV9 with TRBJ2-1; D possibly matches TRBD1 or TRBD2 (5 bases each). The CDR3 DNA reads TGTGCCAGCAGCGAGGGGACCACTTACAATGAGCAGTTCTTC. Amino acids: CASSEGTTYNEQFF.